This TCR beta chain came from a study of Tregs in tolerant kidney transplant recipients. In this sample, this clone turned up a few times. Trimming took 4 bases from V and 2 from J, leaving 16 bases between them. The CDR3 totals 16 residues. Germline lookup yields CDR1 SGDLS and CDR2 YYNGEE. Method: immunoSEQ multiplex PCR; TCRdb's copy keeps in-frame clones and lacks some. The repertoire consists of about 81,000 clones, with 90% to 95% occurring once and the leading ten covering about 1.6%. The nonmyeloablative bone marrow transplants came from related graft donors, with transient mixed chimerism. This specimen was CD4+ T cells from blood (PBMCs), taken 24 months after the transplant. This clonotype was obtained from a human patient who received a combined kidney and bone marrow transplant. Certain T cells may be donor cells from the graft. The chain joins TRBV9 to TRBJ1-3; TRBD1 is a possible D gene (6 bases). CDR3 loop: CASSPTRQGTGNTIYF. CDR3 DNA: TGTGCCAGCAGCCCAACCCGCCAGGGGACTGGAAACACCATATATTTT.